A selection of T cell receptor beta chains follows, all from one sample in a study of T cells in Graves' hyperthyroidism and ophthalmopathy. TCRdb reanalysed the multiplex PCR reads using MiXCR and keeps one entry per CDR3 protein. This sample has around 300,000 distinct CDR3 sequences, with approximately 15% found just once. The specimen was blood. These receptor sequences come from a woman aged 35 to 49 with Graves' ophthalmopathy. Each CDR3 is given with its conserved first and last residue. Each record gives: J gene, D gene, clone size, V gene, CDR3 protein, CDR3 DNA. A D gene is named only where the DNA matches it firmly. Clone sizes are given selectively: once, few, many, or a class where the clone is expanded.

j_call: TRBJ2-7; d_call: NA; clone_size: many; v_call: TRBV28; cdr3_aa: CASSLPQGSLREQYF; cdr3_nt: TGTGCCAGCAGTTTACCTCAGGGGTCCCTAAGAGAGCAGTACTTC
j_call: TRBJ1-5; d_call: NA; clone_size: many; v_call: TRBV2; cdr3_aa: CASSEAAGSNQPQHF; cdr3_nt: TGTGCCAGCAGTGAAGCGGCCGGGAGCAATCAGCCCCAGCATTTT
j_call: TRBJ1-1; d_call: NA; clone_size: NA; v_call: TRBV18; cdr3_aa: CASSPIAENTEAFF; cdr3_nt: TGTGCCAGCTCACCGATCGCGGAGAACACTGAAGCTTTCTTT
j_call: TRBJ2-7; d_call: NA; clone_size: few; v_call: TRBV3-1; cdr3_aa: CASSPEGGRGIRGQYF; cdr3_nt: TGTGCCAGCAGCCCCGAGGGAGGTAGGGGAATACGCGGGCAGTACTTC
j_call: TRBJ1-1; d_call: NA; clone_size: many; v_call: TRBV19; cdr3_aa: CASSIGENTEAFF; cdr3_nt: TGTGCCAGTAGTATAGGAGAGAACACTGAAGCTTTCTTT
j_call: TRBJ2-4; d_call: NA; clone_size: many; v_call: TRBV15; cdr3_aa: CATSPAVVAKNIQYF; cdr3_nt: TGTGCCACCAGCCCTGCCGTCGTAGCCAAAAACATTCAGTACTTC
j_call: TRBJ2-2; d_call: NA; clone_size: many; v_call: TRBV28; cdr3_aa: CASSLGASGPGELFF; cdr3_nt: TGTGCCAGCAGTTTAGGGGCATCCGGTCCCGGGGAGCTGTTTTTT
j_call: TRBJ2-5; d_call: TRBD1; clone_size: few; v_call: TRBV11-2; cdr3_aa: CASSQDRFGETQYF; cdr3_nt: TGTGCCAGCAGCCAGGACAGGTTTGGAGAGACCCAGTACTTC
j_call: TRBJ1-5; d_call: NA; clone_size: many; v_call: TRBV9; cdr3_aa: CASSGPPVGNQPQHF; cdr3_nt: TGTGCCAGCAGCGGACCGCCGGTAGGCAATCAGCCCCAGCATTTT
j_call: TRBJ1-1; d_call: NA; clone_size: few; v_call: TRBV7-3; cdr3_aa: CASSFRGGSDTEAFF; cdr3_nt: TGTGCCAGCAGCTTCAGGGGAGGATCCGACACTGAAGCTTTCTTT
j_call: TRBJ2-2; d_call: NA; clone_size: few; v_call: TRBV19; cdr3_aa: CASRVGGYTGELFF; cdr3_nt: TGTGCCAGTAGGGTTGGGGGCTACACCGGGGAGCTGTTTTTT
j_call: TRBJ2-1; d_call: NA; clone_size: many; v_call: TRBV27; cdr3_aa: CASRFVGVNEQFF; cdr3_nt: TGTGCCAGCAGATTCGTAGGGGTGAATGAGCAGTTCTTC
j_call: TRBJ2-3; d_call: NA; clone_size: many; v_call: TRBV10-3; cdr3_aa: CAISESRDTQYF; cdr3_nt: TGTGCCATCAGTGAGTCGCGGGATACGCAGTATTTT
j_call: TRBJ1-2; d_call: TRBD1; clone_size: many; v_call: TRBV20-1; cdr3_aa: CSARPRDRAGTGYTF; cdr3_nt: TGCAGTGCTAGGCCCCGCGACAGGGCCGGGACTGGCTACACCTTC
j_call: TRBJ2-3; d_call: TRBD2; clone_size: NA; v_call: TRBV20-1; cdr3_aa: CSARDSTSGGVTDTQYF; cdr3_nt: TGCAGTGCTAGAGACTCTACTAGCGGGGGGGTGACAGATACGCAGTATTTT
j_call: TRBJ2-1; d_call: NA; clone_size: NA; v_call: TRBV5-6; cdr3_aa: CASSLVGGEVFAHNEQFF; cdr3_nt: TGTGCCAGCAGCTTGGTAGGCGGGGAAGTTTTTGCCCACAATGAGCAGTTCTTC
j_call: TRBJ1-4; d_call: NA; clone_size: many; v_call: TRBV2; cdr3_aa: CASREVANEKLFF; cdr3_nt: TGTGCCAGCAGGGAGGTGGCTAATGAAAAACTGTTTTTT
j_call: TRBJ1-1; d_call: NA; clone_size: many; v_call: TRBV29-1; cdr3_aa: CSVVGAATEAFF; cdr3_nt: TGCAGCGTTGTTGGCGCTGCGACTGAAGCTTTCTTT
j_call: TRBJ1-3; d_call: NA; clone_size: NA; v_call: TRBV3-1; cdr3_aa: CASSQGGRISGNTIYF; cdr3_nt: TGTGCCAGCAGCCAGGGCGGACGGATCTCTGGAAACACCATATATTTT
j_call: TRBJ2-1; d_call: NA; clone_size: many; v_call: TRBV11-2; cdr3_aa: CASSLGLNNEQFF; cdr3_nt: TGTGCCAGCAGCTTAGGTCTTAATAATGAGCAGTTCTTC
j_call: TRBJ2-1; d_call: NA; clone_size: many; v_call: TRBV27; cdr3_aa: CASSYRVYNEQFF; cdr3_nt: TGTGCCAGCAGCTACAGGGTTTACAATGAGCAGTTCTTC
j_call: TRBJ2-3; d_call: NA; clone_size: many; v_call: TRBV29-1; cdr3_aa: CSVPPLGDTQYF; cdr3_nt: TGCAGCGTTCCCCCCCTGGGGGATACGCAGTATTTT
j_call: TRBJ1-1; d_call: TRBD1; clone_size: many; v_call: TRBV2; cdr3_aa: CASQQGAPNTEAFF; cdr3_nt: TGTGCCAGCCAACAGGGGGCTCCAAACACTGAAGCTTTCTTT
j_call: TRBJ1-6; d_call: TRBD1; clone_size: many; v_call: TRBV20-1; cdr3_aa: CSATKGTGWSPLHF; cdr3_nt: TGCAGTGCTACTAAAGGGACAGGGTGGTCACCCCTCCACTTT
j_call: TRBJ2-7; d_call: NA; clone_size: many; v_call: TRBV11-3; cdr3_aa: CASSSQGISYEQYF; cdr3_nt: TGTGCCAGCAGCTCCCAGGGAATCTCCTACGAGCAGTACTTC
j_call: TRBJ1-6; d_call: NA; clone_size: many; v_call: TRBV11-2; cdr3_aa: CASSLVVTLSYNSPLHF; cdr3_nt: TGTGCCAGCAGCTTAGTTGTCACCCTCTCCTATAATTCACCCCTCCACTTT
j_call: TRBJ1-2; d_call: NA; clone_size: NA; v_call: TRBV4-1; cdr3_aa: CASSIRQVSNYGYTF; cdr3_nt: TGCGCCAGCAGCATCCGACAAGTATCTAACTATGGCTACACCTTC
j_call: TRBJ2-7; d_call: NA; clone_size: few; v_call: TRBV10-2; cdr3_aa: CASRGPFSEQYF; cdr3_nt: TGCGCCAGCAGGGGTCCCTTTTCCGAGCAGTACTTC
j_call: TRBJ1-4; d_call: NA; clone_size: few; v_call: TRBV3-1; cdr3_aa: CASSQDIAEKLFF; cdr3_nt: TGTGCCAGCAGCCAAGACATTGCTGAAAAACTGTTTTTT
j_call: TRBJ2-7; d_call: NA; clone_size: many; v_call: TRBV7-2; cdr3_aa: CASSSTTGYEQYF; cdr3_nt: TGTGCCAGCAGCTCGACGACTGGCTACGAGCAGTACTTC
j_call: TRBJ2-5; d_call: NA; clone_size: NA; v_call: TRBV10-3; cdr3_aa: CAISGGFGVNF; cdr3_nt: TGTGCCATCAGTGGGGGTTTTGGGGTAAACTTC
j_call: TRBJ1-1; d_call: NA; clone_size: few; v_call: TRBV7-9; cdr3_aa: CASSLEVLNTEAFF; cdr3_nt: TGTGCCAGCAGCTTAGAGGTCCTTAACACTGAAGCTTTCTTT
j_call: TRBJ1-6; d_call: NA; clone_size: few; v_call: TRBV19; cdr3_aa: CASKDKPSSYNSPLHF; cdr3_nt: TGTGCCAGTAAGGACAAACCTAGCTCCTATAATTCACCCCTCCACTTT
j_call: TRBJ2-3; d_call: TRBD2; clone_size: once; v_call: TRBV30; cdr3_aa: CAWSAGLAESTDTQYF; cdr3_nt: TGTGCCTGGAGTGCGGGACTAGCAGAGAGCACAGATACGCAGTATTTT
j_call: TRBJ1-1; d_call: NA; clone_size: many; v_call: TRBV20-1; cdr3_aa: CSARQGRGNTEAFF; cdr3_nt: TGCAGTGCTAGGCAGGGGCGAGGGAACACTGAAGCTTTCTTT
j_call: TRBJ2-2; d_call: TRBD2; clone_size: NA; v_call: TRBV7-2; cdr3_aa: CASSSALGAGGAAMTGELFF; cdr3_nt: TGTGCCAGCAGCTCCGCTTTGGGAGCGGGAGGAGCAGCTATGACCGGGGAGCTGTTTTTT
j_call: TRBJ2-5; d_call: NA; clone_size: many; v_call: TRBV25-1; cdr3_aa: CASSSTRGGSGTQETQYF; cdr3_nt: TGTGCCAGCAGCTCAACCCGAGGGGGTAGCGGAACCCAAGAGACCCAGTACTTC
j_call: TRBJ2-4; d_call: TRBD1; clone_size: many; v_call: TRBV10-3; cdr3_aa: CAISEGQGANVDIQYF; cdr3_nt: TGTGCCATCAGTGAAGGACAGGGGGCGAATGTGGACATTCAGTACTTC
j_call: TRBJ1-2; d_call: TRBD1; clone_size: many; v_call: TRBV12-3/TRBV12-4; cdr3_aa: CASSLGQGASYTF; cdr3_nt: TGTGCCAGCAGCCTAGGACAGGGGGCTAGCTACACCTTC
j_call: TRBJ2-7; d_call: NA; clone_size: many; v_call: TRBV19; cdr3_aa: CASSWQAGEQYF; cdr3_nt: TGTGCCAGTAGTTGGCAGGCGGGCGAGCAGTACTTC
j_call: TRBJ2-1; d_call: NA; clone_size: many; v_call: TRBV5-1; cdr3_aa: CASSPALGTSVPQFF; cdr3_nt: TGCGCCAGCAGCCCGGCCTTAGGGACGTCGGTTCCGCAGTTCTTC
j_call: TRBJ1-1; d_call: TRBD1; clone_size: many; v_call: TRBV9; cdr3_aa: CASSGTGQGGTEAFF; cdr3_nt: TGTGCCAGCAGCGGGACCGGACAGGGCGGCACTGAAGCTTTCTTT
j_call: TRBJ2-3; d_call: NA; clone_size: many; v_call: TRBV6-1; cdr3_aa: CASNIPSGTQYF; cdr3_nt: TGTGCCAGCAATATACCCAGCGGTACGCAGTATTTT
j_call: TRBJ1-1; d_call: NA; clone_size: many; v_call: TRBV6-1; cdr3_aa: CASSWGGGNTEAFF; cdr3_nt: TGTGCCAGCAGTTGGGGGGGAGGAAACACTGAAGCTTTCTTT
j_call: TRBJ1-1; d_call: TRBD1; clone_size: many; v_call: TRBV2; cdr3_aa: CASGGQGNTEAFF; cdr3_nt: TGTGCCAGCGGGGGACAGGGGAACACTGAAGCTTTCTTT
j_call: TRBJ1-4; d_call: NA; clone_size: many; v_call: TRBV18; cdr3_aa: CASSKEQVNEKLFF; cdr3_nt: TGTGCCAGCTCAAAGGAACAAGTTAATGAAAAACTGTTTTTT
j_call: TRBJ1-1; d_call: TRBD1; clone_size: many; v_call: TRBV11-3; cdr3_aa: CASSLGVGTGGTEAFF; cdr3_nt: TGTGCCAGCAGCTTGGGGGTTGGGACAGGGGGCACTGAAGCTTTCTTT
j_call: TRBJ2-7; d_call: TRBD2; clone_size: NA; v_call: TRBV15; cdr3_aa: CATSRGRGAYEQYF; cdr3_nt: TGTGCCACCAGCAGAGGTCGGGGGGCCTACGAGCAGTACTTC